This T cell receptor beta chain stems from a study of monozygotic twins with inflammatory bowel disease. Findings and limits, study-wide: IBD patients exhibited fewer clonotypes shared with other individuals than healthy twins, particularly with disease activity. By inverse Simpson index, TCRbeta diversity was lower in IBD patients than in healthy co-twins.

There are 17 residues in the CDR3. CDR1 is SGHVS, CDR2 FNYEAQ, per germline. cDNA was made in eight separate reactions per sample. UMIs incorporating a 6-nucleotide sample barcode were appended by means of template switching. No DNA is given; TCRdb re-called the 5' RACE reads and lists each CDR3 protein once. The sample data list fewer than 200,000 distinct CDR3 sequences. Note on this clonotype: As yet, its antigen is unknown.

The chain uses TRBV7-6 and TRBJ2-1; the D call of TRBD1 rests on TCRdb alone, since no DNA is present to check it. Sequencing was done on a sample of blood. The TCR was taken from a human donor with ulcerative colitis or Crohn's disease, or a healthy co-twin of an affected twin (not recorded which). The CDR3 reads CASSSYLAGFSYNEQFF.